The 9 T cell receptor beta chains below all came from one sample that was sequenced in a study of T-cell reconstitution after alpha-beta-depleted transplantation in children (dated by TCRdb to the mid-2010s). Receptor amplification or capture employed PCR. Sequenced on an Illumina HiSeq 2500. To normalize quantification of the TCRbeta repertoire, the TCR libraries were built with molecular barcoding that relied on unique molecular identifiers. TCRdb's own reprocessing of the public reads used fastp at Q25 and MiXCR and kept productive beta chains. Each CDR3 protein appears once, grouped with its most common genes and DNA. The sample table holds about 830,000 distinct CDR3 sequences, of which 15% to 20% were seen once. In total, the top ten clones hold around 4.5% of the sample. The treatment or condition label corresponds to: allogeneic hematopoietic cell transplantation with graft depleted of TCRalphabeta T cells and CD19 B cells.

The specimen comprised PBMCs, mostly from graft donor cells, sampled 360 days after TCRalphabeta/CD19-depleted stem cell transplant. The origin of the receptors is a male patient younger than 18 who had a stem cell transplant for acute lymphoblastic leukemia, so the T cells may come from the graft donor.

This chain links TRBV3-1 with TRBJ2-7; no reliable D call. The CDR3 contains 14 residues. CDR1 LGHDT and CDR2 YNNKEL come from the germline V gene (reference sequence). Trimming removed 3 bases from V and 2 bases from J, with 11 bases in between. CDR3 in DNA: TGTGCCAGCAGCCATGACGGGTTTACCTACGAGCAGTACTTC. Translating it yields CASSHDGFTYEQYF.

The V and J genes are TRBV15 and TRBJ2-1; tentative D call: TRBD1 (5 bases). CDR3 length: 13 residues. V gave up 6 bases and J gave up 8 bases, with 14 bases separating them. CDR1 and CDR2 (germline): LNHNV, YYDKDF (reference sequence). In DNA form, the CDR3 reads TGTGCCACCAGTAGCATAAGGGGCTATGAGCAGTTCTTC. Its protein is CATSSIRGYEQFF.

V gene TRBV20-1 combines with J gene TRBJ2-1; 7 bases match TRBD2. V shed 1 base, J shed 4 bases, and the junction held 4 bases outside the gene matches. This CDR3 is 14 amino acids long. CDR1 is DFQATT, CDR2 SNEGSKA, per germline (reference sequence). DNA for the CDR3: TGCAGTGCTAGAGCCCTAGCGGCTTACAATGAGCAGTTCTTC. It specifies CSARALAAYNEQFF.

This clonotype was counted at least ten times. This sequence joins TRBV14 and TRBJ2-3, with TRBD2 as a possible D gene (5 bases). This CDR3 is built from 15 residues. Germline V gives CDR1 SGHDN, CDR2 FVKESK. Deletions cut 1 base from V and 1 base from J, with 9 bases between. The CDR3 coding sequence is TGTGCCAGCAGCCAAGGACTATTGGGCACAGATACGCAGTATTTT. This sequence encodes CASSQGLLGTDTQYF.

The chain couples TRBV6-5 to TRBJ2-1; the match to TRBD2 covers 9 bases. J gave up 8 bases and V 4 bases, and 6 bases lay outside the gene matches. Germline lookup yields CDR1 MNHEY and CDR2 SVGAGI. This CDR3 contains 14 residues. The CDR3 DNA reads as TGTGCCAGCAGTTTTAGCGGGAGTGACGATGAGCAGTTCTTC. It is translated as CASSFSGSDDEQFF.

J is TRBJ2-2 and V is TRBV12-3 or TRBV12-4; possibly TRBD1 for D (5 bases). This CDR3 is built from 13 residues. V lost 8 bases to trimming and J lost 10 bases, with 17 bases between them. Written as DNA, the CDR3 is TGTGCCAGCCAGAACCACGAACAGGAGGAGCTGTTTTTT. Translating it yields CASQNHEQEELFF.

This clonotype has just a few counts. The genes are TRBV25-1 and TRBJ1-6; D not resolved. The germline gives CDR1 MGHDK, CDR2 SYGVNS. The CDR3 contains 16 residues. Trimming removed 4 bases at V and 9 bases at J, with 19 bases between. The CDR3 region is CASSGMTGQRGSPLHF. The CDR3, as DNA: TGTGCCAGCAGTGGTATGACTGGGCAGAGAGGTTCACCCCTCCACTTT.

Many counts were recorded for this clonotype. The chain carries TRBV4-1 and TRBJ2-1, with 10 nucleotides matching TRBD2. J gave up 6 bases and V 4 bases, and 9 bases lay outside the gene matches. CDR3 length: 16 residues. Germline CDR1 and CDR2: MGHRA and YSYEKL. CDR3: CASSLLSGRAGNEQFF. CDR3 bases: TGCGCCAGCAGCCTCTTAAGCGGGAGGGCCGGCAATGAGCAGTTCTTC.

The chain combines TRBV7-9 with TRBJ2-3; TRBD1 matches at 7 bases. The CDR3 sequence is 17 residues long. Germline assignment: CDR1 SEHNR and CDR2 FQNEAQ (reference sequence). Trimming at V came to 0 bases and at J to 0 bases, leaving 6 bases not matched to a gene. The CDR3 reads CASSLAPTGPSTDTQYF. The CDR3 bases are TGTGCCAGCAGCTTAGCCCCGACAGGGCCCAGCACAGATACGCAGTATTTT. Variable domain in full (rest from reference TRBV7-9 and TRBJ2-3): DTGVSQNPRHKITKRGQNVTFRCDPISEHNRLYWYRQTLGQGPEFLTYFQNEAQLEKSRLLSDRFSAERPKGSFSTLEIQRTEQGDSAMYLCASSLAPTGPSTDTQYFGPGTRLTVL.